This TCR beta chain came from a study of PD-1 blockade in classical Hodgkin lymphoma. Study results and limitations: Compared with healthy donors, newly diagnosed patients reportedly showed lower baseline TCR diversity.

In regard to this clone: Its antigen is not identified.

Clones were sequenced by immunoSEQ multiplex PCR, and TCRdb holds only the in-frame ones, with some missing. The sample lists more than 11,000 clones; over 65% were seen once. Each of the patients experienced relapse following autologous stem cell transplantation, and their brentuximab vedotin exposure differed. CDR1 is KGHSH and CDR2 is LQKENI in the germline V gene. V was pared by 3 bases and J by 1 base, with 15 bases between. The CDR3 sequence is 16 residues long. This specimen was peripheral blood mononuclear cells (PBMCs), taken at baseline. This chain uses TRBV18 with TRBJ1-1, with D maybe TRBD1 (6 bases). This sequence originates from a human donor with classical Hodgkin lymphoma. This CDR3 is CASSPGGGQPNTEAFF. The DNA of the CDR3 is TGTGCCAGCTCACCGGGGGGCGGACAGCCGAACACTGAAGCTTTCTTT.